This paragraph covers one T cell receptor (beta chain) sequence. Its matching antigen is unknown. The use of genomic DNA as template underpinned the TCR beta VDJ and CDR3 profiling. TCRdb re-analysed the reads in MiXCR, keeping a single row per CDR3 protein. The sample has around 68,000 distinct CDR3 sequences, under 65% seen once. The sample is drawn from a study of CD8+CD57+ T cells in acquired aplastic anemia. V lost 6 bases, J lost 4 bases, and 6 bases stayed unmatched. This CDR3 spans 15 amino acids. The germline CDR1 and CDR2 sequences are DFQATT and SNEGSKA (reference sequence). Study conclusions and caveats: Patients shared just under 30 CD8+ CDR3 sequences with controls.

V and J are TRBV20-1 and TRBJ2-7, with 16 bases fitting TRBD2. The receptor was isolated from a human donor in good health, serving as a control. Specimen: sorted CD4+, CD8+, or CD8+CD57+ T cells (not recorded which) from PBMCs. The CDR3 here is CSATGLAGGKYEQYF. In DNA form, the CDR3 reads TGCAGTGCCACGGGACTAGCGGGGGGGAAGTACGAGCAGTACTTC.